These 25 T cell receptor beta chains originate from one sample sequenced in a study of cytomegalovirus exposure and HLA in healthy donors. In the PCR, 60 Vbeta and 13 Jbeta primers were used. Profiling relied on immunoSEQ multiplex PCR, and the TCRdb table lists in-frame clones only, not all of them. The sample includes fewer than 200,000 clones, 70% to 90% seen only once; the top ten take more than 2%. The sequencing input was PBMCs. The receptors derive from a man aged 18 to 30 in good health and CMV-seropositive.

In DNA, the CDR3 is TGTGCCAGCAGCCCGGACGGGACTACTTCCTACGAGCAGTACTTC. As protein: CASSPDGTTSYEQYF. V is TRBV13 and J is TRBJ2-7; TRBD2 matches 7 bases. CDR1 is PRHDT and CDR2 is FYEKMQ in the germline V gene (reference sequence). CDR3 length: 15 residues. Trimming removed 5 bases from V and 1 base from J; junction bases left unmatched: 8.

J is TRBJ1-2 and V is TRBV7-9, with 8 bases aligning to TRBD1. The CDR3 loop spans 15 amino acids. Germline V gene sequence: CDR1 SEHNR, CDR2 FQNEAQ (reference sequence). The trim removed 1 base at V and 6 bases at J, leaving 7 bases unmatched. The CDR3 sequence is CASSLVSDRDDGYTF. The CDR3 bases are TGTGCCAGCAGCTTAGTCTCGGACAGGGACGATGGCTACACCTTC.

A note on this clone: An end of the junction does not agree with germline; a read error may underlie this. The chain links TRBV5-1 to TRBJ2-6, with D tentatively TRBD1 (5 bases). This CDR3 comprises 15 residues. Germline-derived CDR1 and CDR2 are SGHRS and YFSETQ. The CDR3 DNA is TGCGCCAGCAGCGCTCCACGATATGGGGCCAACGGCCTGACTTTC. Residues: CASSAPRYGANGLTF.

This chain links TRBV18 with TRBJ2-1; D perhaps matches TRBD1 (6 bases). This CDR3 has 15 amino acids. Trimming removed 1 base at V and 2 bases at J, with 9 bases between. The germline gives CDR1 KGHSH, CDR2 LQKENI. In DNA, the CDR3 is TGTGCCAGCTCACCACTGCAGGGGACCTACAATGAGCAGTTCTTC. It translates to CASSPLQGTYNEQFF.

The V call is TRBV4-3, the J call TRBJ1-4, with D unclear. CDR3 length: 16 residues. The V end lost 0 bases, the J end lost 0 bases, and 8 bases lay between the germline ends. Germline V gene sequence: CDR1 LGHNA, CDR2 YSLEER. CDR3 in DNA: TGCGCCAGCAGCCAAGATTTACAGCCAACTAATGAAAAACTGTTTTTT. Amino acids: CASSQDLQPTNEKLFF.

The chain combines TRBV2 with TRBJ1-6; 8 bases match TRBD1. This CDR3 region has 15 residues. The germline V gene has CDR1 SNHLY and CDR2 FYNNEI. V was pared by 6 bases and J by 10 bases, with 11 bases of the junction left unmatched. In DNA, the CDR3 is TGTGCCAGCAGCAACACAGGGGGACCGGAATCACCCCTCCACTTT. Translating gives CASSNTGGPESPLHF.

J is TRBJ2-7 and V is TRBV7-2; 7 bases match TRBD1. Germline assignment: CDR1 SGHTA and CDR2 FQGNSA. V was clipped by 6 bases and J by 0 bases; unmatched bases: 17. This CDR3 region has 18 residues. CDR3 bases: TGTGCCAGCAGTCTTCCTCGGCCACCGGGACAGACCTCCTACGAGCAGTACTTC. Its protein product is CASSLPRPPGQTSYEQYF.

This chain uses TRBV7-2 with TRBJ2-7; D might be TRBD2 (5 bases). V dropped 5 bases and J dropped 3 bases, with 11 bases sitting between them. The CDR3 consists of 13 residues. Looked up from germline, CDR1 is SGHTA and CDR2 is FQGNSA. The CDR3 DNA sequence: TGTGCCAGCAGCACGGACTCGAACTACGAGCAGTACTTC. Its protein is CASSTDSNYEQYF. The full variable domain, completed using reference TRBV7-2 and TRBJ2-7, is GAGVSQSPSNKVTEKGKDVELRCDPISGHTALYWYRQSLGQGLEFLIYFQGNSAPDKSGLPSDRFSAERTGGSVSTLTIQRTQQEDSAVYLCASSTDSNYEQYFGPGTRLTVT.

V and J are TRBV19 and TRBJ1-4, with 7 bases fitting TRBD1. The length of the CDR3 is 16 residues. Germline V gene data show CDR1 as LNHDA and CDR2 as SQIVND (reference sequence). V trimming: 6 bases; J trimming: 7 bases; junction bases outside the gene matches: 14. CDR3 DNA: TGTGCCAGTAGCACAAACGGACAGGTCTCCAGTGAAAAACTGTTTTTT. Amino acid sequence: CASSTNGQVSSEKLFF.

The genes are TRBV5-1 and TRBJ2-1; D is possibly TRBD2 (5 bases). The V and J ends lost 4 bases and 13 bases respectively, with 12 bases between them. The CDR3 totals 11 residues. CDR1 and CDR2 from the germline V gene are SGHRS and YFSETQ. The chain's CDR3 is CASSPGVDQFF. The CDR3 DNA reads as TGCGCCAGCAGCCCCGGGGTTGATCAGTTCTTC.

This clone came up a few times. The chain employs TRBV7-9 and TRBJ2-3; 9 nucleotides line up with TRBD1. The CDR3 sequence is 16 residues long. Germline assignment: CDR1 SEHNR and CDR2 FQNEAQ (reference sequence). V lost 5 bases to trimming and J lost 3 bases; unmatched junction nucleotides: 9. Written as DNA, the CDR3 is TGTGCCAGCAGCCCGCCCAGGGACAGGGTAACAGATACGCAGTATTTT. Translated, it gives CASSPPRDRVTDTQYF.

The chain couples TRBV7-8 to TRBJ2-7; 10 bases fit TRBD1. The CDR3 contains 15 residues. CDR1 and CDR2 (germline): SGHVS, FQNEAQ. V lost 5 bases and J lost 0; bases outside the gene matches: 4. The CDR3 loop is CASSPRTGGSYEQYF. DNA of the CDR3: TGTGCCAGCAGCCCAAGGACAGGGGGCTCCTACGAGCAGTACTTC.

This chain uses TRBV2 with TRBJ1-1; weak D call: TRBD1 (6 bases). Deletions cut 2 bases from V and 4 bases from J, with 8 bases between. This CDR3 region has 13 residues. Looked up from germline, CDR1 is SNHLY and CDR2 is FYNNEI. CDR3 nucleotide sequence: TGTGCCAGCAGTGAAACAGGGACCACTGAAGCTTTCTTT. Residues: CASSETGTTEAFF. The complete variable domain, with remaining parts taken from reference TRBV2 and TRBJ1-1, reads EPEVTQTPSHQVTQMGQEVILRCVPISNHLYFYWYRQILGQKVEFLVSFYNNEISEKSEIFDDQFSVERPDGSNFTLKIRSTKLEDSAMYFCASSETGTTEAFFGQGTRLTVV.

This clone has more than one count but fewer than ten. The chain recombines TRBV7-2 with TRBJ1-1; no clear D gene. CDR1 and CDR2 from the germline V gene are SGHTA and FQGNSA. The CDR3 runs 11 residues. V was cut by 6 bases and J by 11 bases, with 13 bases left in between. CDR3 in DNA: TGTGCCAGCAGGGAGGGTCCAAGTGCTTTCTTT. Translating gives CASREGPSAFF. Variable domain in full (rest from reference TRBV7-2 and TRBJ1-1): GAGVSQSPSNKVTEKGKDVELRCDPISGHTALYWYRQSLGQGLEFLIYFQGNSAPDKSGLPSDRFSAERTGGSVSTLTIQRTQQEDSAVYLCASREGPSAFFGQGTRLTVV.

V usage is TRBV11-3 and J usage is TRBJ1-2, with TRBD1 matching 8 bases. CDR3 size: 16 residues. Germline CDR1 and CDR2: SGHNT and YENEEA. V was pared by 4 bases and J by 5 bases, with 12 bases of the junction left unmatched. CDR3 sequence: CASSSSRTGKHYGYTF. As DNA, the CDR3 is TGTGCCAGCAGCTCCTCGAGGACAGGGAAACATTATGGCTACACCTTC.

In nucleotides, the CDR3 is TGTGCCAGCAGTGAAGCGAAGGGGGAGCTGTTTTTT. Amino acids: CASSEAKGELFF. The chain combines TRBV2 with TRBJ1-3; unclear D gene. TRBJ2-2 matches the DNA end more closely, so the J call is doubtful. Germline CDR1 reads SNHLY; CDR2 reads FYNNEI. The CDR3 runs to 12 residues.

The chain recombines TRBV5-6 with TRBJ1-1, with D possibly TRBD1 on 5 matching bases. CDR1 is SGHDT and CDR2 is YYEEEE in the germline V gene. The CDR3 runs to 15 residues. V lost 1 base, J lost 0 bases, and 10 bases lay in between. The CDR3 protein is CASSLRRQLNTEAFF. DNA of the CDR3: TGTGCCAGCAGCTTGAGGCGACAGTTGAACACTGAAGCTTTCTTT.

V usage is TRBV6-9 and J usage is TRBJ1-6; D ambiguous. The CDR3 has 20 residues. Trimming removed 3 bases at V and 0 bases at J, with 21 bases between. The germline gives CDR1 MNHGY, CDR2 SVAAGI. The CDR3 nucleotides are TGTGCCAGCAGTTACCGAGCAGACAAACAATCGAGCTCCTATAATTCACCCCTCCACTTT. It encodes CASSYRADKQSSSYNSPLHF.

The V and J genes are TRBV2 and TRBJ2-1; 14 bases map to TRBD2. Germline V lookup: CDR1 SNHLY, CDR2 FYNNEI. CDR3 length: 14 residues. V lost 6 bases and J lost 12; bases outside the gene matches: 7. The CDR3 DNA reads TGTGCCAGCAGAAGGACTAGCGGGGGGTTTCGGCAGTTCTTC. Its protein is CASRRTSGGFRQFF.

This clone was counted between two and nine times. The J gene is TRBJ1-2, the V gene TRBV2, with 10 bases aligning to TRBD1. V lost 5 bases and J lost 6; bases outside the gene matches: 9. The CDR3 is made up of 15 amino acids. The germline CDR1 and CDR2 sequences are SNHLY and FYNNEI. The CDR3 protein is CASSKRVGTGDGYTF. CDR3 DNA: TGTGCCAGCAGTAAAAGGGTCGGGACAGGGGATGGCTACACCTTC.

This clone appeared once. The rearrangement links TRBV7-9 to TRBJ1-1; D is unresolved. The CDR3 sequence is 12 residues long. The ends were cut back, 8 bases at V and 3 bases at J, with 10 bases in the middle. Germline V gene sequence: CDR1 SEHNR, CDR2 FQNEAQ (reference sequence). DNA of the CDR3: TGTGCCAGCGAGAAGACTTACACTGAAGCTTTCTTT. It translates to CASEKTYTEAFF.

This chain connects TRBV6-5 to TRBJ1-1, with 7 bases fitting TRBD1. This CDR3 contains 14 residues. CDR1 is MNHEY and CDR2 is SVGAGI in the germline V gene. V was clipped by 8 bases and J by 4 bases; unmatched bases: 10. The CDR3 coding sequence is TGTGCCAGCTGGGCGGCAGGGGGAAGCACTGAAGCTTTCTTT. It specifies CASWAAGGSTEAFF.

The chain links TRBV7-9 to TRBJ1-6, with 8 bases fitting TRBD1. Germline lookup yields CDR1 SEHNR and CDR2 FQNEAQ (reference sequence). This CDR3 spans 19 amino acids. Germline trimming cut 0 bases from V and 0 bases from J; bases unmatched to any gene: 7. The CDR3 loop reads CASSLAQQGASSYNSPLHF. Written as DNA, the CDR3 is TGTGCCAGCAGCTTAGCCCAGCAGGGGGCGAGCTCCTATAATTCACCCCTCCACTTT.

CDR3 DNA: TGTGCCAGCAGCTTGGGGACTGTAGATGAGCAGTTCTTC. This gives the protein CASSLGTVDEQFF. V is TRBV7-3 and J is TRBJ2-1; D may be TRBD2 (6 bases). Deletions cut 3 bases from V and 8 bases from J, with 11 bases between. The length of the CDR3 is 13 residues. Germline CDR1 and CDR2: SGHTA and FQGTGA. Full variable domain (rest looked up from reference TRBV7-3 and TRBJ2-1): GAGVSQTPSNKVTEKGKYVELRCDPISGHTALYWYRQSLGQGPEFLIYFQGTGAADDSGLPNDRFFAVRPEGSVSTLKIQRTERGDSAVYLCASSLGTVDEQFFGPGTRLTVL.

V is TRBV6-6 and J is TRBJ1-6, with D tentatively TRBD1 (6 bases). Per germline, CDR1 MNHNY and CDR2 SVGAGI (reference sequence). This CDR3 comprises 16 residues. V lost 6 bases and J 0 bases, leaving 12 bases between the germline ends. For the CDR3, the DNA is TGTGCCAGCAGGGAGGGGGGGAGCTCCTATAATTCACCCCTCCACTTT. Its protein is CASREGGSSYNSPLHF.